The subject of this entry is one TCR beta chain. The target of this receptor is not known. No qualities accompany the bases; no much larger clone lies one base away. This record comes from a study of naive and memory T cell subsets (dated by TCRdb to the late 2010s). Broadly, across the study: The study applied an open-source, UMI-based TCR alpha and beta sequencing pipeline to sorted naive and memory peripheral blood T cell subsets. Complete agreement was observed between the functional CMV T cell responses and the IgG serology results. RNA was DNase-treated and reverse transcribed with TCR constant-region primers, mostly using SuperScript III. The study at large found these results: Clonotypes were defined as single alpha or beta chain sequences, not paired alpha/beta receptors. After error correction, only a single occurrence was seen for over 95% of naive TCR sequences, so much steeper abundance distributions were produced than in memory subsets. TCR abundance followed a power law whose exponent differed between naive and memory subsets but was consistent across the three individuals. The repertoire findings for the naive and memory subsets could not be validated, as no ground truth was available. RNA-based TCR counts may be influenced by expression changes linked to T cell activation and differentiation. In both CD4 and CD8 cells, the Gini index increased while Shannon and inverse Simpson diversity decreased from naive through CM, EM and EMRA.

Library preparation employed UMI-ligation and nested PCR. An equimolar mix of two oligonucleotides covering both TRBC1 and TRBC2 was used as the beta constant-region primer. Four rounds of PCR were used to amplify ligated cDNA, with nested alpha and beta constant-region primers being used together with the SP2 primer. A single-stranded oligonucleotide bearing the SP2 primer plus a 12-nucleotide UMI was ligated onto the 3' end of the cDNA by T4 RNA ligase 1. Incubation of the ligation reaction was carried out at 16 degrees C for about 18-25 hours. PCR2 was typically performed as a SYBR Green qPCR and was stopped at a predetermined threshold so that over-amplification was prevented. Every purification after the first one was done using Agencourt AMPure XP magnetic beads. Library quantification was done by Qubit, followed by a TapeStation check on which the main peak was expected at around 650 bp. The pooled libraries were sequenced on an Illumina MiSeq using v2 2x251 paired-end kits, which usually yielded 1-2 million reads per sample. Each sample library was pooled at around 4.1 nM, and about 5-7% PhiX was included to improve cluster recognition. The authors processed their data as follows. Decombinator assigned V and J genes to Demultiplexor-processed FASTQ reads by tag matching, allowing a single base-pair mismatch. By using UMIs, Collapsinator corrected both sequencing errors and the frequency errors caused by PCR heterogeneity. CDR3Translator translated TCRs and extracted CDR3s from the conserved cysteine to the FGXG phenylalanine, flagging non-productive sequences. Gini, Shannon entropy and inverse Simpson indices were calculated on repertoires subsampled to equal numbers of UMI-defined TCRs. Power-law fits to clonotype abundance distributions were performed by maximum likelihood within the linear range. For one naive CD8 sample, the pipeline and MIGEC produced similar UMI counts, unique TCR numbers and clonal distributions. The repertoires were searched for 5,500 to 8,000 CMV-associated CDR3 sequences that had been compiled from VDJdb and a published dataset. Clones were called with MiXCR by TCRdb after fastp trimmed the public reads at Q25, and only in-frame beta chains were retained. Each CDR3 protein appears once, grouped with its most common genes and DNA. The V and J calls, along with clone size, are taken from TCRdb and not from the paper's own processing. This sample lists some 9,700 distinct CDR3 sequences; 4.5% to 6% were detected once. The ten largest clones represent around 58% of the sample.

Separate amplification of TCR alpha and beta chain libraries was performed from the second PCR step onward. The CMV status of each donor was determined by measuring IFNgamma production from CD4+ T cells after fresh PBMCs had been stimulated overnight with CMV viral lysate. Miltenyi beads were used first to positively select CD4 T cells, and CD8 T cells were then positively selected from the CD4-negative fraction. After staining for CD3, CD4, CD8, CD45RA, CD27 and a live/dead dye, cells were sorted on a BD Aria II into four subsets based on CD45RA and CD27. The sorting gate for effector memory cells was CD45RA-CD27-, and the sorting gate for EMRA cells was CD45RA+CD27-. Blood was obtained from a few healthy volunteers, and the blood from each volunteer was fractionated into CD4 and CD8 T cells and subsequently into four differentiation subsets. About 0.13 L of peripheral blood was collected from each donor, and PBMC were isolated by Ficoll-Paque PLUS density-gradient centrifugation. Sorted cells were lysed in RLT buffer, after which RNA was extracted using a Qiagen RNeasy kit and stored at -80 degrees C.

The clonotype originates from a human donor in good health. The sequenced sample was CD4+ TEMRA cells from blood. The sample's cell subset or site label, in plain terms: effector memory re-expressing CD45RA, CD45RA+ CD27-.

The CDR3 region has the sequence CASSPRWDSNQPQHF. The DNA reads TGTGCCAGCAGTCCCAGGTGGGATAGCAATCAGCCCCAGCATTTT. Recombination connected TRBV6-6 to TRBJ1-5, with the D segment identity uncertain. The germline V gene (reference sequence) sets CDR1 to MNHNY and CDR2 to SVGAGI. From the cysteine up to the phenylalanine, the CDR3 has a length of 15 residues. Only CDR3 DNA remains: 45 bases, in frame from the first base. The junction shows trimming of 5 bases on V and 0 bases on J, plus 11 bases between the germline ends.